Each of the 7 T cell receptor beta chains below was sequenced from the same sample in a study of blood T cell repertoires in COVID-19. Clones were sequenced by immunoSEQ multiplex PCR, and TCRdb holds only the in-frame ones, with some missing. The data show under 250,000 clones, 75% to 85% seen once. The sequencing sample was made of peripheral blood. The receptors come from a human donor in a cohort sampled during active COVID-19.

The J gene is TRBJ2-7, the V gene TRBV6-5; 7 nucleotides agree with TRBD1. The length of the CDR3 is 14 residues. Losses at the gene ends were 6 bases for V and 3 bases for J; bases not matched to a gene: 8. Germline assignment: CDR1 MNHEY and CDR2 SVGAGI. CDR3 nucleotide sequence: TGTGCCAGCAGGGCCCGACAGGGCGGCTACGAGCAGTACTTC. It encodes CASRARQGGYEQYF.

The chain uses TRBV18 and TRBJ1-5; 9 positions agree with TRBD1. There are 15 residues in the CDR3. J gave up 3 bases and V 4 bases, and 4 bases lay outside the gene matches. CDR1 and CDR2 from the germline V gene are KGHSH and LQKENI. In DNA form, the CDR3 reads TGTGCCAGCTCACAAGGACAGGGGACCAATCAGCCCCAGCATTTT. Protein: CASSQGQGTNQPQHF.

This clone has a single count. This chain uses TRBV24-1 with TRBJ2-2; 8 bases match TRBD1. Unmatched junction bases numbered 3, after V lost 5 bases and J lost 5 bases. From germline, CDR1 is KGHDR and CDR2 SFDVKD. The CDR3 extends over 14 amino acids. Written as DNA, the CDR3 is TGTGCCACCAGTGGGGACAGGCCAACCGGGGAGCTGTTTTTT. Translating it yields CATSGDRPTGELFF.

The J gene is TRBJ1-1, the V gene TRBV18; D is uncertain. CDR3 length equals 15 residues. The germline gives CDR1 KGHSH, CDR2 LQKENI. V dropped 0 bases and J dropped 5 bases, with 13 bases sitting between them. CDR3 DNA sequence: TGTGCCAGCTCACCACCGGTGCGGGGAGAGACTGAAGCTTTCTTT. It codes for CASSPPVRGETEAFF.

The V call is TRBV4-1, the J call TRBJ1-6; D unclear. Deletions cut 2 bases from V and 7 bases from J, with 9 bases between. Germline CDR1 and CDR2: MGHRA and YSYEKL. CDR3 size: 14 residues. The CDR3 DNA is TGCGCCAGCAGCCAACTAGGCGGCAATTCACCCCTCCACTTT. It codes for CASSQLGGNSPLHF.

This clone showed up just once. The chain recombines TRBV2 with TRBJ2-5; TRBD2 aligns across 14 bases. V was clipped by 6 bases and J by 7 bases; unmatched bases: 1. The CDR3 totals 13 residues. Germline CDR1 reads SNHLY; CDR2 reads FYNNEI. The DNA for the CDR3 is TGTGCCAGCAGCGGGACTAGCGGGGGGACCCAGTACTTC. Amino acid sequence: CASSGTSGGTQYF.

V and J are TRBV2 and TRBJ2-5; 9 bases are shared with TRBD2. Germline loops: CDR1 SNHLY, CDR2 FYNNEI. The CDR3 runs to 13 residues. CDR3 bases: TGTGCAGCGGGGGGCGGGAGAGGAGAGACCCAGTACTTC. Translated: CAAGGGRGETQYF. The variable domain in full, with the rest retrieved from reference TRBV2 and TRBJ2-5, is EPEVTQTPSHQVTQMGQEVILRCVPISNHLYFYWYRQILGQKVEFLVSFYNNEISEKSEIFDDQFSVERPDGSNFTLKIRSTKLEDSAMYFCAAGGGRGETQYFGPGTRLLVL.